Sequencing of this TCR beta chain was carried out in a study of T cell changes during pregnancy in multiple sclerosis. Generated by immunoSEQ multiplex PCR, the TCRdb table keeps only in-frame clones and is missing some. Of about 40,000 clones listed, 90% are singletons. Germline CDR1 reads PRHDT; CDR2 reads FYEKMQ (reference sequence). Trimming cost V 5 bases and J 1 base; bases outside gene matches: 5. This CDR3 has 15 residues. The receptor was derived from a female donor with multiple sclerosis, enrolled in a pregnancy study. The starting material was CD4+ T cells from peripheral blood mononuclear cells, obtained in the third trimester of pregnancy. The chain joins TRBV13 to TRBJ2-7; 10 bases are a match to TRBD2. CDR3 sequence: CASSALLAGSYEQYF. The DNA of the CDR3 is TGTGCCAGCAGCGCCCTACTAGCGGGGTCCTACGAGCAGTACTTC.